The clone carrying this T cell receptor beta chain was observed a few times. Antigen specificity is unknown. The data derive from a study of response to subunit inactivated influenza vaccine. Study-level findings and limits: New T cells are recruited in small numbers by each seasonal influenza vaccination, according to the authors' suggestion.

Trimming removed 7 bases at V and 5 bases at J, with 12 bases between. This CDR3 comprises 12 residues. In germline, CDR1 is SGHVS, CDR2 FQNEAQ. TCRdb redid the calling of the RT-PCR reads with MiXCR, one entry per CDR3 protein. The sample lists about 700,000 distinct CDR3 sequences, 15% to 19% occurring once. This receptor was obtained from a man aged 45 to 65 who received an inactivated influenza vaccine. The sample was PBMCs from blood, taken 11 to 12 days after vaccination. The chain joins TRBV7-8 to TRBJ2-7, with D tentatively TRBD1 (5 bases). CDR3 nucleotide sequence: TGTGCCAGCACCCAGGGCGGCGACGAGCAGTACTTC. This codes for CASTQGGDEQYF. The full variable domain, with the rest looked up from reference TRBV7-8 and TRBJ2-7, is GAGVSQSPRYKVAKRGQDVALRCDPISGHVSLFWYQQALGQGPEFLTYFQNEAQLDKSGLPSDRFFAERPEGSVSTLKIQRTQQEDSAVYLCASTQGGDEQYFGPGTRLTVT.